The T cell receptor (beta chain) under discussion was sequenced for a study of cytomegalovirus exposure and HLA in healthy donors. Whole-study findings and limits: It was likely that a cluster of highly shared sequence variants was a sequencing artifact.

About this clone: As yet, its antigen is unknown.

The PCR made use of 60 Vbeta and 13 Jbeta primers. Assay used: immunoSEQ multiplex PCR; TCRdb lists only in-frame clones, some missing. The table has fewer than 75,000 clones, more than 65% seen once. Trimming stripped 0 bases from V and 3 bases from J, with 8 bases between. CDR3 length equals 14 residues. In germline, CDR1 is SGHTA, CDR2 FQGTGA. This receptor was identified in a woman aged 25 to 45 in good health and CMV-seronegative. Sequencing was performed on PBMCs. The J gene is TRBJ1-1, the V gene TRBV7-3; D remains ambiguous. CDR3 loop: CASSLTGRDTEAFF. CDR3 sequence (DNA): TGTGCCAGCAGCTTAACAGGGAGGGACACTGAAGCTTTCTTT.